What follows are 21 T cell receptor beta chains derived from one specimen sequenced in a study of molecular identifiers for immune sequencing clone quantification. TCRdb independently ran MiXCR on the PCR reads; one entry per CDR3 protein. The sample contains approximately 97,000 distinct CDR3 sequences, approximately 24% of which appear only once. The sample comprised naive CD8+ T cells from blood, with Jurkat cell RNA spiked in. The sample's subset: FACS-sorted CD8+CD4-CCR7+CD45RA+ naive T cells. The receptors here all came from a human donor in good health. Some libraries in this study had Jurkat cell RNA spiked in.

This clonotype was counted ten times or more. This chain links TRBV27 with TRBJ1-1, with unresolved D. The length of the CDR3 is 16 residues. Trimming cost V 5 bases and J 0 bases, with 16 bases left between them. Looked up from germline, CDR1 is MNHEY and CDR2 is SMNVEV (reference sequence). CDR3 amino acids: CASSLTTPTMNTEAFF. CDR3 DNA: TGTGCCAGCAGTCTGACAACGCCAACAATGAACACTGAAGCTTTCTTT.

The chain recombines TRBV27 with TRBJ1-5, with D perhaps TRBD1 (6 bases). CDR1 and CDR2 (germline): MNHEY, SMNVEV (reference sequence). This CDR3 is 19 amino acids long. The V end was cut by 5 bases, the J end by 15 bases, with 38 bases between. CDR3 sequence: CASSLFWDIQLPPAPTRHF. CDR3 DNA sequence: TGTGCCAGCAGTCTCTTTTGGGACATCCAGCTCCCTCCCGCCCCAACTCGGCATTTT.

Concerning this clonotype: Germline and junction disagree at one end, which may indicate a read error. The chain uses TRBV5-3 and TRBJ1-5; no firm D call. The J call may be incorrect, as the DNA end agrees better with TRBJ2-3. TRBV5-3 has ORF status, its function being uncertain. CDR3 size: 13 residues. The CDR3, as DNA: TGTGCCAGCAGCTGGGTCCTAAATCGGCCCCAGTATTTT. Encoded protein: CASSWVLNRPQYF.

This clonotype was counted at least ten times. The V and J genes are TRBV5-4 and TRBJ2-7; no clear D. V shed 0 bases and J shed 5 bases, with 15 bases lying between them. This CDR3 region has 15 residues. The germline V gene encodes CDR1 SGHNT and CDR2 YYREEE (reference sequence). The CDR3 loop is CASSLGVTRSDEQYF. The CDR3 bases are TGTGCCAGCAGCTTGGGAGTGACCCGTTCTGACGAGCAGTACTTC.

Turning to this clonotype: A much larger clone differs by one base, so this may be a read error. This sequence joins TRBV7-3 and TRBJ2-7; 7 bases line up with TRBD2. Looked up from germline, CDR1 is SGHTA and CDR2 is FQGTGA. The CDR3 runs 14 residues. The CDR3 DNA follows: TGTCCCAGCAGCTTAACTGGGGGGGGTAGCGAGCAGTACTTC. Translation gives CPSSLTGGGSEQYF.

This clonotype was seen ten or more times. The rearrangement links TRBV7-8 to TRBJ2-6, with a weak D call TRBD2 (5 bases). The CDR3 length is 15 residues. The ends were cut back, 5 bases at V and 0 bases at J, with 8 bases in the middle. Germline V gene lookup returns CDR1 SGHVS and CDR2 FQNEAQ. CDR3 coding DNA: TGTGCCAGCAGCCCCGGGGTCTCTGGGGCCAACGTCCTGACTTTC. Translation: CASSPGVSGANVLTF.

In this sample, this clonotype turned up many times. The CDR3 nucleotides are TGTGCCAGCAGCTTAGGAGGCGGGGGAGTGACAGATACGCAGTATTTT. It encodes CASSLGGGGVTDTQYF. The rearrangement links TRBV7-6 to TRBJ2-3; 7 bases agree with TRBD2. The ends lost 1 base at V and 3 bases at J; junction bases unmatched: 7. Germline CDR1 reads SGHVS; CDR2 reads FNYEAQ. This CDR3 is built from 16 residues. Full variable domain (outside the CDR3, taken from reference TRBV7-6 and TRBJ2-3): GAGVSQSPRYKVTKRGQDVALRCDPISGHVSLYWYRQALGQGPEFLTYFNYEAQQDKSGLPNDRFSAERPEGSISTLTIQRTEQRDSAMYRCASSLGGGGVTDTQYFGPGTRLTVL.

V gene TRBV29-1 combines with J gene TRBJ2-3; 16 nucleotides agree with TRBD2. The J segment lost 5 bases and the V segment lost 3 bases, leaving 17 bases of the junction unmatched. The length of the CDR3 is 20 residues. Germline CDR1 is SQVTM and CDR2 is ANQGSEA. The CDR3 loop is CSVDNMGLAGGPEKLDTQYF. The CDR3 DNA reads TGCAGCGTTGACAACATGGGACTAGCGGGAGGGCCTGAGAAGCTAGATACGCAGTATTTT.

This clonotype was counted at least ten times. The chain is built from TRBV20-1 and TRBJ2-7, with TRBD2 matching 16 bases. After removal of 6 bases from V and 7 bases from J, the junction contained 9 bases not matched to a gene. The germline V gene has CDR1 DFQATT and CDR2 SNEGSKA (reference sequence). The length of the CDR3 is 15 residues. CDR3 nucleotides: TGCAGTGCAAAGGGACTAGCGGGGGGGTTTAGGGAGCAGTACTTC. Protein sequence: CSAKGLAGGFREQYF.

This clonotype was counted ten times or more. This chain uses TRBV4-1 with TRBJ2-3, with D possibly matching TRBD2 (6 bases). V was clipped by 0 bases and J by 5 bases, with 24 bases between them. Germline CDR1 reads MGHRA; CDR2 reads YSYEKL. CDR3 length equals 19 residues. The CDR3 loop reads CASSQDISPRGPELDTQYF. CDR3 sequence (DNA): TGCGCCAGCAGCCAAGATATTTCTCCGCGGGGACCTGAACTAGATACGCAGTATTTT.

On this clonotype itself: One end of the junction does not line up with germline, which may come from a read error. CDR3 DNA: TGCGCCAGCACCGACCAGAGCTATAGTGATGAAAAACTGTTTTTT. It yields the protein CASTDQSYSDEKLFF. The rearrangement uses TRBV7-9 and TRBJ1-4; D gene unclear. Germline V gene sequence: CDR1 SEHNR, CDR2 FQNEAQ (reference sequence). The CDR3 covers 15 residues. Supplemented by reference TRBV7-9 and TRBJ1-4, the full variable domain reads DTGVSQNPRHKITKRGQNVTFRCDPISEHNRLYWYRQTLGQGPEFLTYFQNEAQLEKSRLLSDRFSAERPKGSFSTLEIQRTEQGDSAMYLCASTDQSYSDEKLFFGSGTQLSVL.

V gene TRBV4-1 combines with J gene TRBJ2-5; D might be TRBD1 (6 bases). This CDR3 is built from 16 residues. CDR1 is MGHRA, CDR2 YSYEKL, per germline. V lost 7 bases and J lost 0, with 18 bases in between. CDR3 protein: CASTQDPSGDQETQYF. In DNA form, the CDR3 reads TGCGCCAGCACTCAAGATCCATCAGGGGACCAAGAGACCCAGTACTTC.

This clonotype was seen repeatedly, ten times or more. The chain carries TRBV12-3 or TRBV12-4 and TRBJ2-2; D is possibly TRBD1 or TRBD2 (5 bases each). Trimming shortened V by 6 bases and J by 7 bases, and 15 bases separated the two germline ends. The CDR3 covers 14 residues. The CDR3 protein is CASSPSWGFGELFF. DNA for the CDR3: TGTGCCAGCAGCCCCAGCTGGGGGTTCGGGGAGCTGTTTTTT.

Comment on this clonotype: A much larger clone lies one base from this, so it may be a read error. The J gene is TRBJ2-7, the V gene TRBV7-9, with 8 bases fitting TRBD1. The CDR3 is made up of 19 amino acids. The germline gives CDR1 SEHNR, CDR2 FQNEAQ (reference sequence). Unmatched junction bases numbered 18, after V lost 4 bases and J lost 1 base. This CDR3 reads CASSSSLSPGDRQSYEQYF. Written as DNA, the CDR3 is TGTGCCAGCAGCTCGTCCCTCTCCCCTGGGGACAGGCAATCCTACGAGCAGTACTTC.

The sample holds many counts of this clonotype. V is TRBV5-1 and J is TRBJ2-3; 8 bases match TRBD1. V lost 0 bases to trimming and J lost 1 base; unmatched junction nucleotides: 1. CDR3 size: 15 residues. CDR1 SGHRS and CDR2 YFSETQ come from the germline V gene. In DNA form, the CDR3 reads TGCGCCAGCAGCTTGGGGGGACAGGGCACAGATACGCAGTATTTT. Protein: CASSLGGQGTDTQYF.

The rearrangement links TRBV7-9 to TRBJ2-7; tentatively, D is TRBD1 or TRBD2 (5 bases each). V was trimmed by 0 bases and J by 2 bases, leaving 8 bases between them. CDR3 length equals 14 residues. The germline V gene has CDR1 SEHNR and CDR2 FQNEAQ (reference sequence). DNA for the CDR3: TGTGCCAGCAGCTTAGCCACGGGACCCTACGAGCAGTACTTC. Translation: CASSLATGPYEQYF.

This clonotype was seen ten or more times. The chain recombines TRBV27 with TRBJ1-5, with 7 bases that match TRBD1. This CDR3 is 15 amino acids long. With V trimmed by 6 bases and J by 2 bases, 7 bases remained unmatched. CDR1 is MNHEY and CDR2 is SMNVEV in the germline V gene (reference sequence). DNA for the CDR3: TGTGCCAGCAGAAGACAGGGTGTGGGCAATCAGCCCCAGCATTTT. Translated, it gives CASRRQGVGNQPQHF.

The sample holds many counts of this clonotype. The chain uses TRBV15 and TRBJ2-3, with D hard to call. Between the trimmed V and J ends, which lost 0 bases and 0 bases, there was a span of 1 base. Germline loops: CDR1 LNHNV, CDR2 YYDKDF (reference sequence). This CDR3 is built from 13 residues. CDR3 sequence reads: CATSRESTDTQYF. Here the CDR3 DNA reads TGTGCCACCAGCAGAGAGAGCACAGATACGCAGTATTTT.

As regards this clonotype: The CDR3 does not close with the conserved phenylalanine or tryptophan, likely indicating a read error. This rearrangement joins TRBV7-6 to TRBJ2-2; 7 bases match TRBD2. This CDR3 region has 17 residues. The J segment lost 5 bases and the V segment lost 2 bases, leaving 11 bases of the junction unmatched. CDR1 and CDR2 (germline): SGHVS, FNYEAQ. The CDR3 spells CASSLIGAGADTGELFL. The CDR3 DNA reads as TGTGCCAGCAGCTTAATTGGGGCGGGAGCAGATACCGGGGAGCTGTTTTTA.

This clonotype was detected many times. V gene TRBV7-9 combines with J gene TRBJ1-4, with D possibly TRBD1 on 5 matching bases. The V gene lost 5 bases and the J gene lost 1 base, with 11 bases spanning the gap. CDR1 and CDR2 from the germline V gene are SEHNR and FQNEAQ (reference sequence). The CDR3 is 15 amino acids. CDR3 sequence reads: CASSPPGGTNEKLFF. The CDR3, as DNA: TGTGCCAGCAGCCCCCCCGGGGGAACTAATGAAAAACTGTTTTTT.

As for this clonotype: A much bigger clone sits one base away, suggesting this may be a read error. This chain joins TRBV7-9 and TRBJ1-1, with TRBD1 matching 9 bases. The CDR3 covers 16 residues. Germline lookup yields CDR1 SEHNR and CDR2 FQNEAQ (reference sequence). J gave up 2 bases and V 4 bases, and 8 bases lay outside the gene matches. The CDR3 loop is CASSWGKGQGNTEAFF. CDR3 in DNA: TGTGCCAGCAGCTGGGGGAAGGGACAGGGTAACACTGAAGCTTTCTTT.